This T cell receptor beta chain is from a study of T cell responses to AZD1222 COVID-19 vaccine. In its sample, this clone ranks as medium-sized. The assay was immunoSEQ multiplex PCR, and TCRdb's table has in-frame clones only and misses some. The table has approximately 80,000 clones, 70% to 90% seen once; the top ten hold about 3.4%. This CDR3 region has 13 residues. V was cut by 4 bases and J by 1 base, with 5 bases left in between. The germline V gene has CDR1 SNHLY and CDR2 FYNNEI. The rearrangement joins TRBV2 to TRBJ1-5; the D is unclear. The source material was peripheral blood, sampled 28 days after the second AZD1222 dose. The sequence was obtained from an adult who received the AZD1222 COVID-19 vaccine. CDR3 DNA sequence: TGTGCCAGCAGTGCAGTCAGCAATCAGCCCCAGCATTTT. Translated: CASSAVSNQPQHF.